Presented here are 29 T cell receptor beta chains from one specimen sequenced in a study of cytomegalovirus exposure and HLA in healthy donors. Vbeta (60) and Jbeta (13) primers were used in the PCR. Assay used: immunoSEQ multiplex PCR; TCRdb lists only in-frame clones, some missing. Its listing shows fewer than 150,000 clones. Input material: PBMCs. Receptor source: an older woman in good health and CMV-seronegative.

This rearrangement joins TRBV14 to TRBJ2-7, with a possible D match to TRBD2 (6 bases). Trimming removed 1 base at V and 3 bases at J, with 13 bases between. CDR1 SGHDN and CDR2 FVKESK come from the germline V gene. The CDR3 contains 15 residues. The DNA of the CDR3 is TGTGCCAGCAGCCAAGGGTCCGGGAGATACTACGAGCAGTACTTC. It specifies CASSQGSGRYYEQYF.

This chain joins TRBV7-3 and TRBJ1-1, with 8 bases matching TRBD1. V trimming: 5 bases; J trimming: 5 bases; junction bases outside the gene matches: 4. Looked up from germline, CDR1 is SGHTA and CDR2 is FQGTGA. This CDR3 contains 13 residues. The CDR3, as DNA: TGTGCCAGCAGCACGCAGGGGGCAACTGAAGCTTTCTTT. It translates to CASSTQGATEAFF.

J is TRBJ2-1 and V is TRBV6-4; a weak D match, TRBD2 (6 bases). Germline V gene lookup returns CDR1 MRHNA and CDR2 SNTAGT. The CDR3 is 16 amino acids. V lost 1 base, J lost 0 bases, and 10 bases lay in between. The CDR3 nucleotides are TGTGCCAGCAGTGACTTACCGGGGGTCTCCTACAATGAGCAGTTCTTC. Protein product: CASSDLPGVSYNEQFF.

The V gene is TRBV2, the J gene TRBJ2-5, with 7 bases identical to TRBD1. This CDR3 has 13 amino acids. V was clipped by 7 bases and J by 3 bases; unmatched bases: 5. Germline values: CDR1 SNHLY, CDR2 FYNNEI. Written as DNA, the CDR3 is TGTGCCAGCATCACAGGGGAAGAAGAGACCCAGTACTTC. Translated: CASITGEEETQYF.

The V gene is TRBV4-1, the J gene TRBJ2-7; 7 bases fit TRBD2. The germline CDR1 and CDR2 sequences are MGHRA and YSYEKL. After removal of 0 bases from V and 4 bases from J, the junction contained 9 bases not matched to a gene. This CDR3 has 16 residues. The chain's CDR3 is CASSQDLSGEGYEQYF. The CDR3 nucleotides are TGCGCCAGCAGCCAAGATTTGAGCGGGGAGGGGTACGAGCAGTACTTC.

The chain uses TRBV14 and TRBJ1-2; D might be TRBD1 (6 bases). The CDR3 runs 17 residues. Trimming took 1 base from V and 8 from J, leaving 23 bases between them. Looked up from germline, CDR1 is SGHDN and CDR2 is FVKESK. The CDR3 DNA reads TGTGCCAGCAGCCAAGTTCCTTACGGGACATTGGCGTCGGGCTACACCTTC. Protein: CASSQVPYGTLASGYTF.

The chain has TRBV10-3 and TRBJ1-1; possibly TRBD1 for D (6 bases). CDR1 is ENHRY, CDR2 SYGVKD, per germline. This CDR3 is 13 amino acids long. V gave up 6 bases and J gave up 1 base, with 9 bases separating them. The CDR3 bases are TGTGCCATCAGCCCACAGGGGAACACTGAAGCTTTCTTT. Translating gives CAISPQGNTEAFF.

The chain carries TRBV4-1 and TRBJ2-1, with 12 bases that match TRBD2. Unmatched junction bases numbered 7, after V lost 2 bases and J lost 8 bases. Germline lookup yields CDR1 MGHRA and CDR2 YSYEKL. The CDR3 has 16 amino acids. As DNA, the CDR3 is TGCGCCAGCAGCCAACCAACTAGCGGGAGGTGGTATGAGCAGTTCTTC. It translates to CASSQPTSGRWYEQFF.

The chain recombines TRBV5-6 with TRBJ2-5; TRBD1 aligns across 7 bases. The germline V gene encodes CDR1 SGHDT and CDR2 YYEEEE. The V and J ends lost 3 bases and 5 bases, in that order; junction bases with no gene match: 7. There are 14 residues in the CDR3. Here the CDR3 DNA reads TGTGCCAGCAGCTCGAGGGGGCGCCAGGAGACCCAGTACTTC. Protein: CASSSRGRQETQYF.

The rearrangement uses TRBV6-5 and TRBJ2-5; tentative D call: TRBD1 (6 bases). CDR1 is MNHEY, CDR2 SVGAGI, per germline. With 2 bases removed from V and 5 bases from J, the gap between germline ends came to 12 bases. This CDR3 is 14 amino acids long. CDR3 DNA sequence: TGTGCCAGCAGTTACAGGGAGAGGGGGGAGACCCAGTACTTC. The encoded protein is CASSYRERGETQYF.

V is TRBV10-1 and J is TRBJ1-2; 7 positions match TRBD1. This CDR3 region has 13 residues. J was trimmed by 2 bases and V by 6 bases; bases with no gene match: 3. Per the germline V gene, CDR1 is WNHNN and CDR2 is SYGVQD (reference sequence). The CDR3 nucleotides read TGCGCCAGCAGCCCGGACAGGAACTATGGCTACACCTTC. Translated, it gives CASSPDRNYGYTF.

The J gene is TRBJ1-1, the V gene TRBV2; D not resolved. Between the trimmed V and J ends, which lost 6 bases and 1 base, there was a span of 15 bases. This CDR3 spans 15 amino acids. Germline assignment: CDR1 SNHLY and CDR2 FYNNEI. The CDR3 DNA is TGTGCCAGCAGCATTCAGACAAGCCCGAACACTGAAGCTTTCTTT. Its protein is CASSIQTSPNTEAFF. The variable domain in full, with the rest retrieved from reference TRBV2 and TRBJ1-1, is EPEVTQTPSHQVTQMGQEVILRCVPISNHLYFYWYRQILGQKVEFLVSFYNNEISEKSEIFDDQFSVERPDGSNFTLKIRSTKLEDSAMYFCASSIQTSPNTEAFFGQGTRLTVV.

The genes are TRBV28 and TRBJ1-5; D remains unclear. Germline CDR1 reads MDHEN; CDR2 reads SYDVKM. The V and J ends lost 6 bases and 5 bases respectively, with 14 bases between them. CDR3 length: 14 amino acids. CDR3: CASRSMVGHQPQHF. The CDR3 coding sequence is TGTGCCAGCAGATCGATGGTGGGCCATCAGCCCCAGCATTTT.

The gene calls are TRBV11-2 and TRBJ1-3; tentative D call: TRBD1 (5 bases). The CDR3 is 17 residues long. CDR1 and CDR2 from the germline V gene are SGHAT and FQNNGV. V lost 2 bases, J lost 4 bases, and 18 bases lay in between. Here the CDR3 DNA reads TGTGCCAGCAGCTTATGGTCGGTTGGAGGGGCGGGAAACACCATATATTTT. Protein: CASSLWSVGGAGNTIYF.

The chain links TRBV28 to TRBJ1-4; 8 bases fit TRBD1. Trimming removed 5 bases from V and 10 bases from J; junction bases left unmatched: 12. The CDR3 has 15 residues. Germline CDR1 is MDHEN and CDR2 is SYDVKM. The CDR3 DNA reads TGTGCCAGCAGTCCCGGCAGGGGGCAAAAGGGAAAACTGTTTTTT. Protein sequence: CASSPGRGQKGKLFF.

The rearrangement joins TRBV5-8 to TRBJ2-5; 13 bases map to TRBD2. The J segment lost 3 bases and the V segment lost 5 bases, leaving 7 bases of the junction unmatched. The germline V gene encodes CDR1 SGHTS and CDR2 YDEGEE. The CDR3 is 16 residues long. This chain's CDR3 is CASRMGTSGTKETQYF. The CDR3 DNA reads TGTGCCAGCAGAATGGGGACTAGCGGGACCAAAGAGACCCAGTACTTC.

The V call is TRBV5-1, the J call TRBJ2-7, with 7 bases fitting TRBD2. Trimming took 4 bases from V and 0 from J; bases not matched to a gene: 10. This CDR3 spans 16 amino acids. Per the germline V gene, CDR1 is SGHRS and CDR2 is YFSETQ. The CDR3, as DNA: TGCGCCAGCAGCGAACAGGTTAGCGGGTTCTCCTACGAGCAGTACTTC. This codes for CASSEQVSGFSYEQYF.

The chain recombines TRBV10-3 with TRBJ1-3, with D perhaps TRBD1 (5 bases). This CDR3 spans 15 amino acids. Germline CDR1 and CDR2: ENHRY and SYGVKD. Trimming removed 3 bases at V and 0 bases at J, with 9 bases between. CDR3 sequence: CAISDKGSSGNTIYF. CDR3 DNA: TGTGCCATCAGTGATAAGGGGTCCTCTGGAAACACCATATATTTT.

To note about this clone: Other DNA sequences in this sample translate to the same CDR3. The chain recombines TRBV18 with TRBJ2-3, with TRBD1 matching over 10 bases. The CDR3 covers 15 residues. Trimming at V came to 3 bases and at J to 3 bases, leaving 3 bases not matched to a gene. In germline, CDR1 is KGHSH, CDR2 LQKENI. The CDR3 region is CASSPRDRGTDTQYF. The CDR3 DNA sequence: TGTGCCAGCTCACCCCGGGACAGGGGAACAGATACGCAGTATTTT.

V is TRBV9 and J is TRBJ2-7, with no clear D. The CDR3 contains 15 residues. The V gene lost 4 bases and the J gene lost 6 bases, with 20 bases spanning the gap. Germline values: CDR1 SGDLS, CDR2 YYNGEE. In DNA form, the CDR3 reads TGTGCCAGCAGCCCCACTGTGGGCTCTAACGCCGAGCAGTACTTC. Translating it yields CASSPTVGSNAEQYF.

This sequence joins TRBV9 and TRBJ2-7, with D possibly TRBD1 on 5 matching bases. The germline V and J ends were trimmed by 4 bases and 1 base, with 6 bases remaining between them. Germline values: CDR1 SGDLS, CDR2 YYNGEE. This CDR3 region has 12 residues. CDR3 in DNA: TGTGCCAGCAGCCCAGGGTCCTACGAGCAGTACTTC. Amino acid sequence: CASSPGSYEQYF.

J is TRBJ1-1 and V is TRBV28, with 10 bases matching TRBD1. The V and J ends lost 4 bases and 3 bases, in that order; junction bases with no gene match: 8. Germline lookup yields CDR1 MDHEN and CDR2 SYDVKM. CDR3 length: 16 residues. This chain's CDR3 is CASSSRQGAPDTEAFF. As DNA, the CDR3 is TGTGCCAGCAGTTCCAGACAGGGGGCGCCTGACACTGAAGCTTTCTTT.

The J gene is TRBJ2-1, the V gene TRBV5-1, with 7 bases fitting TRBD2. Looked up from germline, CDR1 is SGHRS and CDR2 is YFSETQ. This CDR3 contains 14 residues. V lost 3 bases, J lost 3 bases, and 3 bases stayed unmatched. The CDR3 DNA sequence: TGCGCCAGCAGCTCCAGCGGGGACTACAATGAGCAGTTCTTC. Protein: CASSSSGDYNEQFF.

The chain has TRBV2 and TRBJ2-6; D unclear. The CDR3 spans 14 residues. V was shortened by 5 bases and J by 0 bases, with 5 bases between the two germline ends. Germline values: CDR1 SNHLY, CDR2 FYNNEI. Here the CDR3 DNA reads TGTGCCAGCAGTCCCAGCTCTGGGGCCAACGTCCTGACTTTC. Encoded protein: CASSPSSGANVLTF. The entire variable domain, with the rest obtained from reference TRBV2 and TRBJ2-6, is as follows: EPEVTQTPSHQVTQMGQEVILRCVPISNHLYFYWYRQILGQKVEFLVSFYNNEISEKSEIFDDQFSVERPDGSNFTLKIRSTKLEDSAMYFCASSPSSGANVLTFGAGSRLTVL.

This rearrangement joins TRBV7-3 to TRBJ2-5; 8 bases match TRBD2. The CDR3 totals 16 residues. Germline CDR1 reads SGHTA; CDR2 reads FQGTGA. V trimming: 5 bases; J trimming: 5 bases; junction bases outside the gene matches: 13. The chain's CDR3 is CASSPGGRAVGETQYF. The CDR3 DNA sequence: TGTGCCAGCAGCCCGGGGGGGAGGGCAGTTGGGGAGACCCAGTACTTC.

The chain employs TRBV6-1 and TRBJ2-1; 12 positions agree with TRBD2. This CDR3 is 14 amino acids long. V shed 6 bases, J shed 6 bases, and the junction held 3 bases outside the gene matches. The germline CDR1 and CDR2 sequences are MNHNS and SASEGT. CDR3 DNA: TGTGCCAGCAGACGACTAGCGGGAGTCAATGAGCAGTTCTTC. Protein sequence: CASRRLAGVNEQFF.

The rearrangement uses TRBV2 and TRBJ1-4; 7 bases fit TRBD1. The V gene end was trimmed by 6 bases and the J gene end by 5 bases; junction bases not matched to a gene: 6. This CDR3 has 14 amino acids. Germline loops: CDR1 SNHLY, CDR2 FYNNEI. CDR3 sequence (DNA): TGTGCCAGCAGGATGGACAGGAACAATGAAAAACTGTTTTTT. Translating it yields CASRMDRNNEKLFF.

The CDR3 DNA is TGTGCCAGCAGCCCGACTACATACTACGAGCAGTACTTC. It codes for CASSPTTYYEQYF. This chain connects TRBV7-8 to TRBJ2-7; D possibly corresponds to TRBD2 (5 bases). From germline, CDR1 is SGHVS and CDR2 FQNEAQ. V was pared by 5 bases and J by 3 bases, with 11 bases between. This CDR3 contains 13 residues.

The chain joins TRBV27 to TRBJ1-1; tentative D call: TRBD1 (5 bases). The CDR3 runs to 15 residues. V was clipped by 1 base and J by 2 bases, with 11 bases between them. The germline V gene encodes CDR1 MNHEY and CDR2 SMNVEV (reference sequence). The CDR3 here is CASSLLTDLNTEAFF. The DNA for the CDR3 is TGTGCCAGCAGTTTATTGACAGACCTAAACACTGAAGCTTTCTTT.